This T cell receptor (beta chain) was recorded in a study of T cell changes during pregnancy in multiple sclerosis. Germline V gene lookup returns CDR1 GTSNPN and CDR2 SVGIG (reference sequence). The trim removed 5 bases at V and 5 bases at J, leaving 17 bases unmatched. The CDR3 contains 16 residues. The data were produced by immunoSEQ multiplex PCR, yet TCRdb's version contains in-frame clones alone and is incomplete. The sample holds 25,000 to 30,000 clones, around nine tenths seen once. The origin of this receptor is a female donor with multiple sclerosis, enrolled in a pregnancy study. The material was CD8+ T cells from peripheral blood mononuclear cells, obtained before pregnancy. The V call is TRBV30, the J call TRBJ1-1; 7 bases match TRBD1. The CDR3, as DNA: TGTGCCTGGGGGGAGCCAGACAGGGTTCCGGGAACTGAAGCTTTCTTT. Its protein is CAWGEPDRVPGTEAFF.